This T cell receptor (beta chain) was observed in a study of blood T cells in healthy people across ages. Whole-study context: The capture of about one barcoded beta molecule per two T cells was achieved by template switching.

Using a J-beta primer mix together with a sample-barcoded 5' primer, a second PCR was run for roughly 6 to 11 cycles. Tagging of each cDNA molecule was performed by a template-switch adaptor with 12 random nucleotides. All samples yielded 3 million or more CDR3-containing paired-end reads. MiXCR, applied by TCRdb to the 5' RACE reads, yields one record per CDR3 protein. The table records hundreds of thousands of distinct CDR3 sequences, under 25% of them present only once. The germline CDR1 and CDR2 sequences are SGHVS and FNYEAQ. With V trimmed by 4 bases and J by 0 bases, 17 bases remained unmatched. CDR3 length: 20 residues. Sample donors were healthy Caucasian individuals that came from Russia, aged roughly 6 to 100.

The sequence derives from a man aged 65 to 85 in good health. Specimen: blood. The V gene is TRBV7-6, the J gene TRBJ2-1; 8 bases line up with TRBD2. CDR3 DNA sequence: TGTGCCAGCAGCTCCCGAGCAGGGAGAATAGCGGGGAGCTCCTACAATGAGCAGTTCTTC. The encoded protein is CASSSRAGRIAGSSYNEQFF.